The 29 T cell receptor beta chains below all came from one sample that was sequenced in a study of blood T cell repertoires in COVID-19. This table comes from immunoSEQ multiplex PCR, and its TCRdb copy is limited to in-frame clones, with some not included. In the table there are 140,000 to 150,000 clones, around four fifths of which are singletons. Sequenced material: peripheral blood. Source of these receptors: a human donor in a cohort sampled during active COVID-19.

V gene TRBV20-1 combines with J gene TRBJ1-2; maybe TRBD1 (5 bases). V lost 3 bases and J lost 8, with 16 bases in between. CDR3 size: 13 residues. Per the germline V gene, CDR1 is DFQATT and CDR2 is SNEGSKA (reference sequence). The CDR3 sequence is CSASSREGNGYTF. The CDR3 DNA follows: TGCAGTGCTAGTAGCAGGGAGGGTAACGGCTACACCTTC.

This chain uses TRBV27 with TRBJ2-1, with 12 bases aligning to TRBD2. The V segment lost 2 bases and the J segment 10 bases; nucleotides outside the gene matches: 3. In germline, CDR1 is MNHEY, CDR2 SMNVEV (reference sequence). The CDR3 extends over 14 amino acids. In nucleotides, the CDR3 is TGTGCCAGCAGTTTACTCGGACTAGCGGGGGAGCAGTTCTTC. This translates into CASSLLGLAGEQFF.

The CDR3 sequence: CASSQTGALRATTGELFF. CDR3 nucleotides: TGCGCCAGCAGCCAAACAGGGGCCTTACGAGCTACCACCGGGGAGCTGTTTTTT. The rearrangement joins TRBV4-3 to TRBJ2-2, with 7 bases aligning to TRBD1. Trimming cost V 2 bases and J 4 bases; bases outside gene matches: 13. CDR1 and CDR2 (germline): LGHNA, YSLEER. The CDR3 is made up of 18 amino acids.

In the case of this clone: A read error may account for a junction end that differs from germline. The J gene is TRBJ1-6, the V gene TRBV27; the D is unclear. This CDR3 is 15 amino acids long. CDR1 is MNHEY, CDR2 SMNVEV, per germline (reference sequence). CDR3 DNA: TGTGCCAGCAGTCTATCCGTCAGAATTAATTCACCCCTCCACTTT. Translated, it gives CASSLSVRINSPLHF.

The chain carries TRBV7-2 and TRBJ1-4; perhaps TRBD1 as D (5 bases). Germline-derived CDR1 and CDR2 are SGHTA and FQGNSA. CDR3 length equals 16 residues. V dropped 4 bases and J dropped 3 bases, with 15 bases sitting between them. CDR3: CASSSPTVPSNEKLFF. CDR3 nucleotide sequence: TGTGCCAGCAGCTCCCCGACAGTCCCGTCTAATGAAAAACTGTTTTTT.

This clone was counted a few times. The chain links TRBV7-9 to TRBJ1-1; D may be TRBD1 (6 bases). V lost 5 bases to trimming and J lost 10 bases, with 17 bases between them. The CDR3 is 13 amino acids. Germline-derived CDR1 and CDR2 are SEHNR and FQNEAQ (reference sequence). The CDR3 reads CASSHDRSTGAFF. CDR3 DNA: TGTGCCAGCAGCCACGACAGGTCAACCGGAGCTTTCTTT.

V and J are TRBV12-5 and TRBJ1-3, with D tentatively TRBD1 (6 bases). Trimming took off 6 bases at V and 0 bases at J, with 15 bases between the two ends. CDR3 length: 16 amino acids. Looked up from germline, CDR1 is LGHNT and CDR2 is FRNRAP. The CDR3 nucleotides are TGTGCTAGTGGCCCCTGGACAGCCGCCTCTGGAAACACCATATATTTT. The encoded protein is CASGPWTAASGNTIYF.

The chain's CDR3 is CASRRTSGVYNEQFF. The CDR3 DNA is TGTGCCAGCAGGCGAACTAGCGGGGTCTACAATGAGCAGTTCTTC. The V and J genes are TRBV6-5 and TRBJ2-1; 10 bases fit TRBD2. The CDR3 is made up of 15 amino acids. The V and J ends lost 6 bases and 3 bases, in that order; junction bases with no gene match: 5. Germline loops: CDR1 MNHEY, CDR2 SVGAGI.

This chain uses TRBV4-1 with TRBJ1-5; 7 bases are a match to TRBD1. The V and J ends lost 5 bases and 2 bases, in that order; junction bases with no gene match: 9. Germline CDR1 and CDR2: MGHRA and YSYEKL. This CDR3 contains 16 residues. The CDR3 bases are TGCGCCAGCAGCTATGGAACAGGGGTTGGCAATCAGCCCCAGCATTTT. Amino acids: CASSYGTGVGNQPQHF.

Here the CDR3 reads CASSSTGGSYNEQFF. Here the CDR3 DNA reads TGTGCCAGCAGCTCTACAGGGGGCTCCTACAATGAGCAGTTCTTC. The genes are TRBV13 and TRBJ2-1; 8 bases agree with TRBD1. Trimming took 4 bases from V and 0 from J; bases not matched to a gene: 2. CDR3 length equals 15 residues. In germline, CDR1 is PRHDT, CDR2 FYEKMQ (reference sequence).

This clone was seen more than once but under ten times. The chain has TRBV7-9 and TRBJ1-2, with TRBD1 as a possible D gene (5 bases). Between the trimmed V and J ends, which lost 5 bases and 4 bases, there was a span of 14 bases. This CDR3 contains 14 residues. Germline values: CDR1 SEHNR, CDR2 FQNEAQ (reference sequence). CDR3 sequence (DNA): TGTGCCAGCAGCGCTCCAGGGCTCGCCTATGGCTACACCTTC. It is translated as CASSAPGLAYGYTF.

This clone was seen just once. The V call is TRBV10-3, the J call TRBJ2-3, with 7 bases aligning to TRBD1. The CDR3 is 16 residues long. Losses at the gene ends were 3 bases for V and 0 bases for J; bases not matched to a gene: 6. Germline loops: CDR1 ENHRY, CDR2 SYGVKD. CDR3 DNA sequence: TGTGCCATCAGTGATCTGAACAGGGGTAGCACAGATACGCAGTATTTT. Its protein is CAISDLNRGSTDTQYF.

The genes are TRBV6-2 or TRBV6-3 and TRBJ1-2; TRBD1 agrees at 8 bases. Trimming at V came to 0 bases and at J to 5 bases, leaving 5 bases not matched to a gene. CDR1 and CDR2 (germline): MNHEY, SVGEGT. This CDR3 is built from 15 residues. CDR3: CASSYSATGEYGYTF. The CDR3 DNA is TGTGCCAGCAGTTACTCCGCGACAGGGGAGTATGGCTACACCTTC.

This clone was counted ten times or more. The gene calls are TRBV28 and TRBJ1-4; 8 bases agree with TRBD1. V was clipped by 1 base and J by 8 bases; unmatched bases: 9. CDR1 and CDR2 from the germline V gene are MDHEN and SYDVKM. The CDR3 covers 16 residues. In nucleotides, the CDR3 is TGTGCCAGCAGTTTATATCGGACAGGGACTGAGGAAAAACTGTTTTTT. Its protein is CASSLYRTGTEEKLFF.

The chain recombines TRBV18 with TRBJ1-3; no firm D call. Per the germline V gene, CDR1 is KGHSH and CDR2 is LQKENI. With 1 base removed from V and 0 bases from J, the gap between germline ends came to 10 bases. This CDR3 spans 16 amino acids. CDR3 sequence: CASSPRGQNSGNTIYF. In DNA, the CDR3 is TGTGCCAGCTCACCACGAGGGCAGAACTCTGGAAACACCATATATTTT.

The chain employs TRBV6-2 or TRBV6-3 and TRBJ2-1, with 10 bases matching TRBD2. Germline V lookup: CDR1 MNHEY, CDR2 SVGEGT. The junction had 20 bases not matched to a gene; V was cut back by 4 bases and J by 8 bases. The CDR3 extends over 19 amino acids. Here the CDR3 DNA reads TGTGCCAGCAGTTTGACTAGCGGGCCTTATTTCTACAGGGAAGATGAGCAGTTCTTC. Translated, it gives CASSLTSGPYFYREDEQFF.

The chain couples TRBV7-9 to TRBJ2-5, with TRBD2 matching over 8 bases. The length of the CDR3 is 16 residues. V lost 1 base, J lost 1 base, and 5 bases stayed unmatched. CDR1 is SEHNR and CDR2 is FQNEAQ in the germline V gene (reference sequence). The CDR3 protein is CASSLGFSGVQETQYF. CDR3 sequence (DNA): TGTGCCAGCAGCTTAGGGTTTAGCGGGGTCCAAGAGACCCAGTACTTC.

This clone appeared a single time. CDR3 sequence reads: CASSYPAVEAFF. CDR3 DNA sequence: TGTGCCAGTAGTTATCCGGCGGTTGAAGCTTTCTTT. The rearrangement uses TRBV19 and TRBJ1-1; D remains ambiguous. The CDR3 has 12 amino acids. Trimming left V 5 bases short and J 7 bases short, with 11 bases between. Germline loops: CDR1 LNHDA, CDR2 SQIVND (reference sequence).

The chain employs TRBV24-1 and TRBJ2-3; TRBD1 might be the D (6 bases). The germline CDR1 and CDR2 sequences are KGHDR and SFDVKD. Deletions cut 2 bases from V and 2 bases from J, with 16 bases between. The length of the CDR3 is 17 residues. CDR3 amino acids: CATSDSSRGGFTDTQYF. CDR3 nucleotides: TGTGCCACCAGTGATTCTTCCAGGGGCGGTTTCACAGATACGCAGTATTTT.

The chain couples TRBV12-3 or TRBV12-4 to TRBJ1-1; D is ambiguous. The CDR3 totals 12 residues. Deletions cut 2 bases from V and 5 bases from J, with 6 bases between. The CDR3 sequence is CASSLTGTEAFF. The CDR3 DNA reads as TGTGCCAGCAGTTTAACGGGGACTGAAGCTTTCTTT.

This clone was seen just once. V and J are TRBV11-3 and TRBJ2-7; 9 bases are a match to TRBD1. The V gene end was trimmed by 5 bases and the J gene end by 6 bases; junction bases not matched to a gene: 14. CDR3 length: 16 amino acids. CDR1 is SGHNT and CDR2 is YENEEA in the germline V gene. Written as DNA, the CDR3 is TGTGCCAGCAGCGGCGGGGAGGACAGGGGACAGAGCGAGCAGTACTTC. Translated: CASSGGEDRGQSEQYF. Filled out from reference TRBV11-3 and TRBJ2-7, the complete variable domain reads EAGVVQSPRYKIIEKKQPVAFWCNPISGHNTLYWYLQNLGQGPELLIRYENEEAVDDSQLPKDRFSAERLKGVDSTLKIQPAELGDSAVYLCASSGGEDRGQSEQYFGPGTRLTVT.

The chain couples TRBV19 to TRBJ1-3; TRBD1 is a possible D gene (5 bases). The germline V gene encodes CDR1 LNHDA and CDR2 SQIVND (reference sequence). The V end lost 1 base, the J end lost 9 bases, and 19 bases lay between the germline ends. The CDR3 is 16 residues long. The CDR3 spells CASSIARGRLDGTIYF. The DNA of the CDR3 is TGTGCCAGTAGTATAGCTCGGGGGAGGCTGGACGGCACCATATATTTT.

V and J are TRBV6-2 or TRBV6-3 and TRBJ2-7; D perhaps matches TRBD1 (5 bases). This CDR3 contains 15 residues. Per the germline V gene, CDR1 is MNHEY and CDR2 is SVGEGT. Deletions cut 2 bases from V and 2 bases from J, with 13 bases between. This chain's CDR3 is CASSYGRGIAYEQYF. DNA for the CDR3: TGTGCCAGCAGTTACGGAAGGGGCATTGCCTACGAGCAGTACTTC.

J is TRBJ1-4 and V is TRBV18; D ambiguous. This CDR3 contains 15 residues. Germline V gene lookup returns CDR1 KGHSH and CDR2 LQKENI. The V end was cut by 4 bases, the J end by 5 bases, with 14 bases between. The CDR3 protein is CASSLTPTGNEKLFF. The CDR3 coding sequence is TGTGCCAGCTCACTAACCCCCACCGGGAATGAAAAACTGTTTTTT.

This clone was counted a few times. The chain links TRBV7-9 to TRBJ1-3; D uncertain. CDR1 and CDR2 (germline): SEHNR, FQNEAQ (reference sequence). CDR3 length equals 16 residues. Deletions cut 5 bases from V and 3 bases from J, with 17 bases between. The CDR3, as DNA: TGTGCCAGCAGCCATTGGGAATCGGACTTTGGAAACACCATATATTTT. Amino acid sequence: CASSHWESDFGNTIYF.

The rearrangement links TRBV7-9 to TRBJ2-7; 7 bases line up with TRBD1. Germline CDR1 SEHNR, CDR2 FQNEAQ (reference sequence). V shed 9 bases, J shed 1 base, and the junction held 6 bases outside the gene matches. CDR3 length equals 13 residues. In nucleotides, the CDR3 is TGTGCCAGGGGGACAGCTCGGTCCTACGAGCAGTACTTC. Translated, it gives CARGTARSYEQYF.

The chain couples TRBV4-3 to TRBJ2-2; TRBD1 matches 7 bases. Germline V gene lookup returns CDR1 LGHNA and CDR2 YSLEER. The CDR3 has 17 amino acids. The V segment lost 4 bases and the J segment 1 base; nucleotides outside the gene matches: 9. The CDR3 region is CASSRGGQVGNTGELFF. The CDR3 bases are TGCGCCAGCAGCCGCGGAGGACAGGTCGGGAACACCGGGGAGCTGTTTTTT.

The chain has TRBV28 and TRBJ1-1; 9 bases line up with TRBD1. Germline CDR1 reads MDHEN; CDR2 reads SYDVKM. The V gene end was trimmed by 2 bases and the J gene end by 3 bases; junction bases not matched to a gene: 4. This CDR3 has 15 residues. The DNA for the CDR3 is TGTGCCAGCAGTTTACTGGGACAGGGAGACACTGAAGCTTTCTTT. Amino acid sequence: CASSLLGQGDTEAFF.

This clone was found once. This rearrangement joins TRBV5-1 to TRBJ2-5; 10 positions match TRBD1. This CDR3 spans 16 amino acids. J gave up 4 bases and V 4 bases, and 10 bases lay outside the gene matches. Germline V CDR1 and CDR2: SGHRS, YFSETQ. CDR3 protein: CASSARGTGVAETQYF. CDR3 DNA: TGCGCCAGCAGCGCCCGCGGGACAGGGGTGGCAGAGACCCAGTACTTC.